This TCR beta chain originates from a study of blood T cell repertoires in COVID-19. On the study more broadly: The analysed material was cDNA or gDNA that came from T cells, B-cell-depleted T cells, or PBMCs.

Trimming took 2 bases from V and 7 from J; bases not matched to a gene: 14. Germline CDR1 SGHDT, CDR2 YYEEEE. The CDR3 contains 17 residues. Sequencing used immunoSEQ multiplex PCR; TCRdb keeps in-frame clones, though not all of them. The sample yields around 250,000 clones, about 91% seen once. The chain carries TRBV5-6 and TRBJ1-5; 8 nucleotides match TRBD1. The TCR was taken from a human donor in a cohort exposed to, infected with or recovered from COVID-19 (not recorded which). The donor label of this sample is uncertain. Sequencing was performed on PBMCs or T cells enriched from blood (not recorded which). The CDR3 DNA follows: TGTGCCAGCAGCTTTAACATGGTACAGGGGGTGGGCCAGCCCCAGCATTTT. Encoded protein: CASSFNMVQGVGQPQHF.